The text below deals with one TCR beta chain. The sequenced patients had an expansion of CD8+CD57+ cells seen by flow cytometry. This CDR3 comprises 14 residues. Trimming pared 4 bases from V and 1 base from J, leaving 13 bases between. Germline-derived CDR1 and CDR2 are SQVTM and ANQGSEA. Using genomic DNA as the template, TCR beta VDJ and CDR3 profiling was carried out. TCRdb re-derived calls from the reads in MiXCR, one entry per CDR3 protein. This table holds 95,000 to 150,000 distinct CDR3 sequences, approximately 61% found once. The sample comes from a study of CD8+CD57+ T cells in acquired aplastic anemia.

This chain uses TRBV29-1 with TRBJ2-5, with unresolved D. This receptor was obtained from a human donor with aplastic anemia. The source material was sorted CD4+, CD8+, or CD8+CD57+ T cells (not recorded which) from PBMCs. The CDR3 nucleotides read TGCAGCGTTGGTACTACAGCAGTCCAAGAGACCCAGTACTTC. Its translation is CSVGTTAVQETQYF.